This T cell receptor beta chain was retrieved from a study of blood T cells in healthy people across ages. A J-beta primer mix and a sample-barcoded 5' primer were used in a second PCR of about 7 to 11 cycles. TCRdb re-called the 5' RACE reads with MiXCR, one entry per CDR3 protein. This sample yields fewer than 1 million distinct CDR3 sequences, of which about 42% are seen a single time; nearly 20% belongs to the top ten. Study-wide results and caveats: Fewer expanded clones and more diversity marked long-lived versus aged donors.

Details on this clonotype: The target antigen is unknown.

This TCR derives from a man between 60 and 75 years old in good health. The specimen was blood.

The DNA of the CDR3 is TGTGCCAGCAGCTTGACAGAGACAGGATTCTCCTATAATTCACCCCTCCACTTT. Amino acid sequence: CASSLTETGFSYNSPLHF. The rearrangement uses TRBV7-9 and TRBJ1-6; perhaps TRBD1 as D (6 bases). V was clipped by 3 bases and J by 0 bases, with 15 bases between them. Germline CDR1 is SEHNR and CDR2 is FQNEAQ (reference sequence). This CDR3 is 18 amino acids long.